The 2 T cell receptor beta chains below all came from one sample that was sequenced in a study of control samples from healthy donors and cancer patients. The method was immunoSEQ multiplex PCR; TCRdb's version includes in-frame clones alone and lacks a portion of them. The sample has some 100,000 clones, around nine tenths seen once. The specimen was blood. These receptors originate from a man under 40 in good health.

DNA of the CDR3: TGTGCCAGTAGTATTCTGGGCGGGGTGACTGAAGCTTTCTTT. Amino acids: CASSILGGVTEAFF. The rearrangement uses TRBV19 and TRBJ1-1; the D is unclear. V lost 3 bases, J lost 5 bases, and 13 bases lay in between. The CDR3 loop spans 14 amino acids. Per germline, CDR1 LNHDA and CDR2 SQIVND (reference sequence).

The V call is TRBV24-1, the J call TRBJ1-1, with D tentatively TRBD1 (5 bases). The germline V and J ends were trimmed by 7 bases and 4 bases, with 9 bases remaining between them. This CDR3 has 12 amino acids. The germline CDR1 and CDR2 sequences are KGHDR and SFDVKD. The CDR3 region is CATRGVGTEAFF. In DNA form, the CDR3 reads TGTGCCACCAGAGGGGTCGGCACTGAAGCTTTCTTT.